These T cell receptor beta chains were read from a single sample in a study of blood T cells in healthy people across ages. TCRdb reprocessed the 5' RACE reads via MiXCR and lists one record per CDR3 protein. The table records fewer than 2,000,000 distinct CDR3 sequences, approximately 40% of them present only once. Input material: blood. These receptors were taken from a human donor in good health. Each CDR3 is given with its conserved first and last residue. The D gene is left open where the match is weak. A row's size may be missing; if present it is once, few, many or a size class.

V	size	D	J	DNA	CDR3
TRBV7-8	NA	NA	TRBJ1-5	TGTGCCAGCAGCCGCTCGACAGATTTCAATCAGCCCCAGCATTTT	CASSRSTDFNQPQHF
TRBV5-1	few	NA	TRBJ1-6	TGCGCCAGCAGCTTGGGCGATCTCTATAATTCACCCCTCCACTTT	CASSLGDLYNSPLHF
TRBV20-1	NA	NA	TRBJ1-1	TGCAGTGCTAGATTTGCAGGGATCGAAACTGAAGCTTTCTTT	CSARFAGIETEAFF
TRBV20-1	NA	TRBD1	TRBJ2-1	TGCAGTGCTAGGCGGGACAGGGGGCCCACTGAGCAGTTCTTC	CSARRDRGPTEQFF
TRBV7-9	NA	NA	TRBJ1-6	TGTGCCAGCAGCTTTTACAGCTATTCACCCCTCCACTTT	CASSFYSYSPLHF
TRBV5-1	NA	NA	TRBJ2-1	TGCGCCAGCAGCTTGTATCGGACTCACAATGAGCAGTTCTTC	CASSLYRTHNEQFF
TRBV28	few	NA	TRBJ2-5	TGTGCCAGCAGTTTATATTGGGACCGTGCCCAAGAGACCCAGTACTTC	CASSLYWDRAQETQYF
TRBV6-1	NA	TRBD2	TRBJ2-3	TGTGCCAGCAGGAAGCGGGGGGACACAGATACGCAGTATTTT	CASRKRGDTDTQYF
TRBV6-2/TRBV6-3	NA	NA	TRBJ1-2	TGTACCAGCAGTTACAACGGCTATGGCTACACCTTC	CTSSYNGYGYTF
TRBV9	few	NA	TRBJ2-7	TGTGCCAGCAGCGCCGACCTTACCCCCTACGAGCAGTACTTC	CASSADLTPYEQYF
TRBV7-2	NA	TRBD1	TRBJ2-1	TGTGCCAGCAGCTTAGGGGCCGGGACAGGGCCCTACAATGAGCAGTTCTTC	CASSLGAGTGPYNEQFF
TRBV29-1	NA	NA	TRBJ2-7	TGCAGCGTTGAAGGCTCCGGATCCTACGAGCAGTACTTC	CSVEGSGSYEQYF
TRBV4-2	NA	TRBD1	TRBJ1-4	TGTGCCAGCAGCCGAGCTGGGACAGGGGATGAAAAACTGTTTTTT	CASSRAGTGDEKLFF
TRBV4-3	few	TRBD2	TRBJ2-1	TGCGCCAGCAGCCAGGGATGGGGGGGCTCCTACAATGAGCAGTTCTTC	CASSQGWGGSYNEQFF
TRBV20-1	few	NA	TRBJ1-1	TGCAGTGCTTTTACAGGGAGCACTGAAGCTTTCTTT	CSAFTGSTEAFF
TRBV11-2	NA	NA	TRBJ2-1	TGTGCCAGCAGCTTAGTATCACAGGACCCCCATGAGCAGTTCTTC	CASSLVSQDPHEQFF
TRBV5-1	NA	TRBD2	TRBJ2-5	TGCGCCAGCAGCCTTACTAGCGGGGGAAGGGTGACCCAGTACTTC	CASSLTSGGRVTQYF
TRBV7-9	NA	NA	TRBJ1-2	TGTGCCAGCAGCACCCTCGCCAGGTTCGTCAATGGCTACACCTTC	CASSTLARFVNGYTF
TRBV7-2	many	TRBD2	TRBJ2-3	TGTGCCAGCAGCCCCGGGACTAGAGGAGATACGCAGTATTTT	CASSPGTRGDTQYF
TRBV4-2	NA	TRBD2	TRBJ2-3	TGTGCCAGCAGCCAACTAGCGGGACGGGGCACAGATATGCAGTATTTT	CASSQLAGRGTDMQYF
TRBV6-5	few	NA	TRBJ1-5	TGTGCCAGCAGTTACTCAAGGTTGGGACAGCCCCAGCATTTT	CASSYSRLGQPQHF
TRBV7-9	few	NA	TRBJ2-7	TGTGCCAGCAGCGACCCCTTTTCGTTGACCTGCGAGCAGTACTTC	CASSDPFSLTCEQYF
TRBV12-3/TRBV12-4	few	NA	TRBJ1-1	TGTGCCAGCAGTACACCGTATGAAGCTTTCTTT	CASSTPYEAFF
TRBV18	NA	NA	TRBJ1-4	TGTGCCAGCTCACCGGGAGCGGAAAGCGAAAAACTGTTTTTT	CASSPGAESEKLFF
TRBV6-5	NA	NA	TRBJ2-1	TGTGCCGGCAGTTACCAGGTCCGATCGGGCTACAATGAGCAGTTCTTC	CAGSYQVRSGYNEQFF
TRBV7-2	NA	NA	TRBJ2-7	TGTGCCAGCAGCTTAGTCAATAGTCGGGGCTCAACCAGGTATGAGCAGTACTTC	CASSLVNSRGSTRYEQYF
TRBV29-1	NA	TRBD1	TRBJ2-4	TGCAGCGTCTATTCGGGACAGGGAAACATTCAGTACTTC	CSVYSGQGNIQYF